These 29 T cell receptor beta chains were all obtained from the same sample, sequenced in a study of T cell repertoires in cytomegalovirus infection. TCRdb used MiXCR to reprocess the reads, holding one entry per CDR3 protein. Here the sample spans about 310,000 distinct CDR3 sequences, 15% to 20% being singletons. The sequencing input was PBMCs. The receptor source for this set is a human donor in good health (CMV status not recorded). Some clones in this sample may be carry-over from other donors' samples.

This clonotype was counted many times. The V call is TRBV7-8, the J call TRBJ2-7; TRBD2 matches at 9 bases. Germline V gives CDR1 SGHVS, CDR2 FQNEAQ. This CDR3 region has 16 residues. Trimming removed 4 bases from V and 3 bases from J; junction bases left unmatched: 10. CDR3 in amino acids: CASSSLPGLALYEQYF. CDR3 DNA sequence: TGTGCCAGCAGCTCATTACCGGGACTAGCCCTCTACGAGCAGTACTTC.

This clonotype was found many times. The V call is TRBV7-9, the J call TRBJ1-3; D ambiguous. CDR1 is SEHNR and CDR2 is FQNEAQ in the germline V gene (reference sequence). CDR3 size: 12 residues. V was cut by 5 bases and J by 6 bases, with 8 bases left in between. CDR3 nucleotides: TGTGCCAGCAGCGCAAATGCAAACACCATATATTTT. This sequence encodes CASSANANTIYF. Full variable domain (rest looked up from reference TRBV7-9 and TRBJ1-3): DTGVSQNPRHKITKRGQNVTFRCDPISEHNRLYWYRQTLGQGPEFLTYFQNEAQLEKSRLLSDRFSAERPKGSFSTLEIQRTEQGDSAMYLCASSANANTIYFGEGSWLTVV.

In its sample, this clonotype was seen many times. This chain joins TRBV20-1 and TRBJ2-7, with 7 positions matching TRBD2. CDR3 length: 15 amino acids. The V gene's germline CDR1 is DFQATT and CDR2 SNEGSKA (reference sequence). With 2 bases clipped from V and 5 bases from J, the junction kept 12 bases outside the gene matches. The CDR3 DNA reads TGCAGTGCTAGAATCCCCGGACTAGTACGGGACGAGCAGTACTTC. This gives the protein CSARIPGLVRDEQYF.

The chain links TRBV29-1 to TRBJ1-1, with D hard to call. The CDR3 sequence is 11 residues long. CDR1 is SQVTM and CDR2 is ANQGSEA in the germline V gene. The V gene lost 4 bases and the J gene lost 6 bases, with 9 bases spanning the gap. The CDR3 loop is CSVANYAEAFF. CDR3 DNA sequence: TGCAGCGTTGCAAACTACGCTGAAGCTTTCTTT.

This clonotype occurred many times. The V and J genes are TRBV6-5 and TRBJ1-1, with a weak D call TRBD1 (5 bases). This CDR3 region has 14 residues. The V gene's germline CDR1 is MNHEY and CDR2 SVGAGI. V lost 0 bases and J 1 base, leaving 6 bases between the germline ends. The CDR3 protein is CASSYSGRNTEAFF. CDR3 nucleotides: TGTGCCAGCAGTTACTCGGGGCGGAACACTGAAGCTTTCTTT.

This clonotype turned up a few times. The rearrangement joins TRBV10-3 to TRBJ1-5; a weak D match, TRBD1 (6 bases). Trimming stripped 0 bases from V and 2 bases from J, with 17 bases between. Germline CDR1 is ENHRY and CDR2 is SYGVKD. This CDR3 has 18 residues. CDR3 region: CAISESLTGRGGNQPQHF. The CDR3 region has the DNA TGTGCCATCAGTGAGTCTCTTACAGGGAGGGGAGGCAATCAGCCCCAGCATTTT.

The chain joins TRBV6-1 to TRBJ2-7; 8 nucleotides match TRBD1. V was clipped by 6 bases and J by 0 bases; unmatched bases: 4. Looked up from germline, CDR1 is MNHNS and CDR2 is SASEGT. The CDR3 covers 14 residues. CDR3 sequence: CASRGTGNSYEQYF. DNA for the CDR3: TGTGCCAGCAGGGGGACAGGAAACTCCTACGAGCAGTACTTC.

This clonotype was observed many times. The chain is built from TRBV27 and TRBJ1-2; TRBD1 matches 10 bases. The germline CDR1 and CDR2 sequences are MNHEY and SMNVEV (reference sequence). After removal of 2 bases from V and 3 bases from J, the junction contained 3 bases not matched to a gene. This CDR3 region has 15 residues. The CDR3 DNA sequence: TGTGCCAGCAGTTTACGGACAGGGGGGCACTATGGCTACACCTTC. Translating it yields CASSLRTGGHYGYTF.

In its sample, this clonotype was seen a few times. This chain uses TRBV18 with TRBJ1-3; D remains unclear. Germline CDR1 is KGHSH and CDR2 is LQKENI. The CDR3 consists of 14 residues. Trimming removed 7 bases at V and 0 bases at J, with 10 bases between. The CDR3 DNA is TGTGCCAGCTGCGGGGATATCTCTGGAAACACCATATATTTT. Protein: CASCGDISGNTIYF.

The CDR3 nucleotides are TGTGCCATCAGTGGACTAGCGAGCACAGATACGCAGTATTTT. The encoded protein is CAISGLASTDTQYF. This sequence joins TRBV10-3 and TRBJ2-3; 8 bases align to TRBD2. The CDR3 contains 14 residues. J was trimmed by 0 bases and V by 4 bases; bases with no gene match: 0. The V gene's germline CDR1 is ENHRY and CDR2 SYGVKD.

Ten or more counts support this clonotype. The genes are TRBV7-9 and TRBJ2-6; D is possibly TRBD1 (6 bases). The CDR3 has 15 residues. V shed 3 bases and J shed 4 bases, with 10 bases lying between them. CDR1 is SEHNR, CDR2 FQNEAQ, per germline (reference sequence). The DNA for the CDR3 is TGTGCCAGCAGCTTCGCAGGGGAAGGGGCCAACGTCCTGACTTTC. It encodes CASSFAGEGANVLTF.

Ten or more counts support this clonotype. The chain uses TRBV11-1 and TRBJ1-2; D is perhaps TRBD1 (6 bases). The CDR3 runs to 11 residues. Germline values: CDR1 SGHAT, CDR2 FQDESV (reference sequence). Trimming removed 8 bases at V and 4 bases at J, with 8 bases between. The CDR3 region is CASGQFYGYTF. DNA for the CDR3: TGTGCCAGCGGACAGTTCTATGGCTACACCTTC. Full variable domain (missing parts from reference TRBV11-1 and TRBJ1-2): EAEVAQSPRYKITEKSQAVAFWCDPISGHATLYWYRQILGQGPELLVQFQDESVVDDSQLPKDRFSAERLKGVDSTLKIQPAELGDSAMYLCASGQFYGYTFGSGTRLTVV.

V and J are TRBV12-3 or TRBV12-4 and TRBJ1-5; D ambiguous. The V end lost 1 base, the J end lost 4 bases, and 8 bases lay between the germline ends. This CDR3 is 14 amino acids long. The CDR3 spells CASSLVERNQPQHF. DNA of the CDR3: TGTGCCAGCAGTTTAGTCGAGAGGAATCAGCCCCAGCATTTT.

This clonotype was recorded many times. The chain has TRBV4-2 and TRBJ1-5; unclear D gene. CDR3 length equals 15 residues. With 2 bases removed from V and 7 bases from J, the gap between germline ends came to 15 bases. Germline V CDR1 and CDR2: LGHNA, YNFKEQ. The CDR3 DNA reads TGTGCCAGCAGCCAAATGCTCACTACGGGGCAGCCCCAGCATTTT. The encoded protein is CASSQMLTTGQPQHF.

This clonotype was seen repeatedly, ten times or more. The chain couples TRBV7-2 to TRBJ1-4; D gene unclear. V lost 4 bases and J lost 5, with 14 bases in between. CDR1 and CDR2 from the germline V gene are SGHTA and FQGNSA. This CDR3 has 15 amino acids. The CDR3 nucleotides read TGTGCCAGCAGCTGGGCCGGAACGGTGAATGAAAAACTGTTTTTT. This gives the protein CASSWAGTVNEKLFF.

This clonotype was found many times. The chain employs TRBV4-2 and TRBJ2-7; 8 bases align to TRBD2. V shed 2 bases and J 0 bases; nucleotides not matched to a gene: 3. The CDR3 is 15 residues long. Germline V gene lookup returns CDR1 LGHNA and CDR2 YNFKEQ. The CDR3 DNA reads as TGTGCCAGCAGCCAAATTAGCGGGGCCTCCTACGAGCAGTACTTC. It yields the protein CASSQISGASYEQYF.

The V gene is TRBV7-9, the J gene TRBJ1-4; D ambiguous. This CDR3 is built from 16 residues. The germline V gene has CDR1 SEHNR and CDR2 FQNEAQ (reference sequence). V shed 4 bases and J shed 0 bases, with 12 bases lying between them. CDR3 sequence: CASSSPAGATNEKLFF. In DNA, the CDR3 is TGTGCCAGCAGCTCCCCCGCGGGCGCAACTAATGAAAAACTGTTTTTT.

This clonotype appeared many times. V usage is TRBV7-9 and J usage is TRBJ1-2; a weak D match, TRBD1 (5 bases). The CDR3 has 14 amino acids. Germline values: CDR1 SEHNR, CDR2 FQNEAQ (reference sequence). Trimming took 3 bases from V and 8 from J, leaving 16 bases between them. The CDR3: CASSLAGTTSGYTF. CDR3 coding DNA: TGTGCCAGCAGCTTGGCCGGGACCACCAGCGGCTACACCTTC.

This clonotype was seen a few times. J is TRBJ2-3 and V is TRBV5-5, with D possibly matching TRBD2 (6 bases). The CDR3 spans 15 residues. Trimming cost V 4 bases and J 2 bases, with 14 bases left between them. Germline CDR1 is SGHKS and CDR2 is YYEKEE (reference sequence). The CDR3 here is CASSGGLELTDTQYF. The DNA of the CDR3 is TGTGCCAGCAGCGGGGGGTTAGAACTCACAGATACGCAGTATTTT.

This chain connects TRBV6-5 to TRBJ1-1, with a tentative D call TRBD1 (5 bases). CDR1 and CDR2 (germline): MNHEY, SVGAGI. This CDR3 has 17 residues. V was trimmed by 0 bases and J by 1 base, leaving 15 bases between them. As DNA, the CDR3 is TGTGCCAGCAGTTACTCCCTTTTGGCAGGGACGAACACTGAAGCTTTCTTT. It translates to CASSYSLLAGTNTEAFF.

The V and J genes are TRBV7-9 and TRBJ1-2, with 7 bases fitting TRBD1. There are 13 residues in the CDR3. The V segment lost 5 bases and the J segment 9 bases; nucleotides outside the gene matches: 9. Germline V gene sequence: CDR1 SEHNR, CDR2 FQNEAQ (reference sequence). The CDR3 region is CASSRVTGYSYTF. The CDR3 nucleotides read TGTGCCAGCAGCCGAGTGACAGGGTATAGCTACACCTTC.

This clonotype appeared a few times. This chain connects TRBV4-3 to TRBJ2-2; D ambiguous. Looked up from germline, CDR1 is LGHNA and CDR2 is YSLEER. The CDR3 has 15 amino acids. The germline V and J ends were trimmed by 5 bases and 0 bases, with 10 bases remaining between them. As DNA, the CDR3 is TGCGCCAGCAGCTTACAATCTCCGAACACCGGGGAGCTGTTTTTT. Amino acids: CASSLQSPNTGELFF.

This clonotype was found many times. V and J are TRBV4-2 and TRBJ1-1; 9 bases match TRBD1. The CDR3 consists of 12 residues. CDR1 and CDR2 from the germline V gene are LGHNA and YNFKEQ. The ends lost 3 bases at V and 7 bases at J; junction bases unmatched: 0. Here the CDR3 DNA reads TGTGCCAGCAGCCAGGACAGGGGTGAAGCTTTCTTT. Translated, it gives CASSQDRGEAFF.

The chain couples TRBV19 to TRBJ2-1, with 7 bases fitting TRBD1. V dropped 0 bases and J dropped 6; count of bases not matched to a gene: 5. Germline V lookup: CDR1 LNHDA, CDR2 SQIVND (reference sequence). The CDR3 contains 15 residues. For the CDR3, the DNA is TGTGCCAGTAGTATAGAAAGGGGGCAGCGCAATGAGCAGTTCTTC. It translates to CASSIERGQRNEQFF.

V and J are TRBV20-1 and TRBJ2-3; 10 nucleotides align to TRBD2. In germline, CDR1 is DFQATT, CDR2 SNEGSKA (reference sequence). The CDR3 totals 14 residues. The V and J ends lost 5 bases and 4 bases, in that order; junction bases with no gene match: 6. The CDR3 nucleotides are TGCAGTGCTCCTATAGCGGGGGGTGCAGATACGCAGTATTTT. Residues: CSAPIAGGADTQYF.

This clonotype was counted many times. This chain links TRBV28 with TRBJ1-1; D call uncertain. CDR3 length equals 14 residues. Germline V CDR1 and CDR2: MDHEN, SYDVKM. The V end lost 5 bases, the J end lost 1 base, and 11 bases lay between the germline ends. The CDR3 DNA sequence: TGTGCCAGCAGTCCACGAAACACGAACACTGAAGCTTTCTTT. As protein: CASSPRNTNTEAFF.

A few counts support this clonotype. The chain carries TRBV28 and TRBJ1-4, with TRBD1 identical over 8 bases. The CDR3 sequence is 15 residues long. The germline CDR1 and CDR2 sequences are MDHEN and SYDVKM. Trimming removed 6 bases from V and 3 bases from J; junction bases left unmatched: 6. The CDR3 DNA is TGTGCCAGCAGGACTGGACAGGGTCCTAATGAAAAACTGTTTTTT. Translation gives CASRTGQGPNEKLFF.

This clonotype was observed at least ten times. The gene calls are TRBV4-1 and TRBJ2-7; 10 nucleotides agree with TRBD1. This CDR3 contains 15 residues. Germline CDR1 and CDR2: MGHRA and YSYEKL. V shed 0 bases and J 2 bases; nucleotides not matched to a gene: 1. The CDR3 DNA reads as TGCGCCAGCAGCCAAGAAGGGACAGGGGCCTACGAGCAGTACTTC. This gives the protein CASSQEGTGAYEQYF.

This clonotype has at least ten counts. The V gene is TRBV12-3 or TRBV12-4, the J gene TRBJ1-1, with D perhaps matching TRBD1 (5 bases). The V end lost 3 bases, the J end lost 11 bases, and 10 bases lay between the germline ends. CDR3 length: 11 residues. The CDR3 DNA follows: TGTGCCAGCAGTTTGGGGACGAAGGCTTTCTTT. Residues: CASSLGTKAFF.